This TCR beta chain was captured in a study of control samples from healthy donors and cancer patients. The V and J ends lost 1 base and 6 bases respectively, with 14 bases between them. The CDR3 spans 15 residues. The germline gives CDR1 LGHNA, CDR2 YNFKEQ. Clones were read by immunoSEQ multiplex PCR, and TCRdb kept only the in-frame ones, dropping some. The data hold about 100,000 clones, with over 80% observed a single time. The receptor was derived from a man younger than 45 in good health. This sequence joins TRBV4-2 and TRBJ2-3; D is ambiguous. Material: blood. The CDR3 DNA is TGTGCCAGCAGCCAAGTCTCCGACTTAGCCGATACGCAGTATTTT. It yields the protein CASSQVSDLADTQYF.